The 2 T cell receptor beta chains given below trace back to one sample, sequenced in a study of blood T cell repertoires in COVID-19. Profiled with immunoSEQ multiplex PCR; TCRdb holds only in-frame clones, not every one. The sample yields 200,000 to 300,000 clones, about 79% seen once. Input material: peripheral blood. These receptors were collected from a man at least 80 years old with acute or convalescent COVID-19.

For the CDR3, the DNA is TGTGCCACCAGTGTCGGACAGGGGTATCGAGAGACCCAGTACTTC. This translates into CATSVGQGYRETQYF. This sequence joins TRBV24-1 and TRBJ2-5; 9 bases are a match to TRBD1. CDR3 length equals 15 residues. CDR1 and CDR2 from the germline V gene are KGHDR and SFDVKD. Losses at the gene ends were 5 bases for V and 4 bases for J; bases not matched to a gene: 7.

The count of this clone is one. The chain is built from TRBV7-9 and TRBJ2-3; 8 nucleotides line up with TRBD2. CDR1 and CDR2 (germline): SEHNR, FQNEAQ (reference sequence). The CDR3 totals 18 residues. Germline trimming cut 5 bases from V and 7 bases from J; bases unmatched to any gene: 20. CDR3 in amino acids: CASSPEWIGGLDSHTQYF. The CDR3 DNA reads TGTGCCAGCAGCCCAGAGTGGATAGGGGGACTAGATTCGCATACGCAGTATTTT.